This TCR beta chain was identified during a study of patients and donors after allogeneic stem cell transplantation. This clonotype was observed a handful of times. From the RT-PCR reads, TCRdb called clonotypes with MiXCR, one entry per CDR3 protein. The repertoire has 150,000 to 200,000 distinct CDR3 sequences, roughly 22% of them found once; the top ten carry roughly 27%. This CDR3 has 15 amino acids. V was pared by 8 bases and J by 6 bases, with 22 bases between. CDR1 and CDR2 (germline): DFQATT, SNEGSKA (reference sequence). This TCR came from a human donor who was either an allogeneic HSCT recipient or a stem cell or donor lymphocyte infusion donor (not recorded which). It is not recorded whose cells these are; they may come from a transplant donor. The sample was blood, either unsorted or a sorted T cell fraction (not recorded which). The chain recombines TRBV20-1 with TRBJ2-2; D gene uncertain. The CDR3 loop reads CSTRRKGLDSGELFF. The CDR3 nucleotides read TGCAGTACCCGCCGAAAGGGCCTAGACTCCGGGGAGCTGTTTTTT.